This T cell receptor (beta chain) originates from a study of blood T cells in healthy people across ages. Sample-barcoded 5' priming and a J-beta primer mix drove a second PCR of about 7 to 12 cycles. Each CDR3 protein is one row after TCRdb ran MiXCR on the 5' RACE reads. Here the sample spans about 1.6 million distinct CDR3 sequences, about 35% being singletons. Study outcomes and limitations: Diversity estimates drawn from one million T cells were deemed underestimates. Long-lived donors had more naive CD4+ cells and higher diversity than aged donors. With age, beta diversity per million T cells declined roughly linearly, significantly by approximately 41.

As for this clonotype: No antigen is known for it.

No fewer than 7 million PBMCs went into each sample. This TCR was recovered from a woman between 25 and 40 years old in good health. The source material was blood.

In DNA, the CDR3 is TGCAGTGCTAGAGACAGATATGAAAAACTGTTTTTT. Its translation: CSARDRYEKLFF. This chain connects TRBV20-1 to TRBJ1-4; D unresolved. The germline V gene encodes CDR1 DFQATT and CDR2 SNEGSKA (reference sequence). Trimming removed 0 bases from V and 6 bases from J, with 5 bases in between. The CDR3 spans 12 residues.